This T cell receptor beta chain was obtained from a study of radiation and T cells in renal cell carcinoma. Overall study findings and caveats: Without pretreatment biopsies, baseline tumor clonotype presence was undetermined. In blood, top tumor clones expanded by 2 weeks, shrinking by 4.

Specified time point: baseline pretreatment blood. Stated treatment: 15 Gy SBRT to primary tumor, nephrectomy 4 weeks later. Serial blood draws occurred at baseline and 2 and 4 weeks post-SBRT. In regard to this clone: No antigen is known for it.

Germline-derived CDR1 and CDR2 are MNHEY and SMNVEV (reference sequence). V lost 4 bases, J lost 6 bases, and 6 bases stayed unmatched. This CDR3 is built from 14 residues. Assay: immunoSEQ multiplex PCR; the TCRdb copy retains only in-frame clones and omits some. The sample has about 140,000 clones; roughly 83% are singletons. The sample consisted of blood, taken from a patient whose treatment included radiotherapy and nephrectomy. J is TRBJ2-7 and V is TRBV27; 10 positions match TRBD2. This TCR derives from a woman between 50 and 59 years old with renal cell carcinoma. CDR3: CASSSIAGGPEQYF. The CDR3 DNA reads TGTGCCAGCAGTTCAATAGCGGGAGGTCCCGAGCAGTACTTC.